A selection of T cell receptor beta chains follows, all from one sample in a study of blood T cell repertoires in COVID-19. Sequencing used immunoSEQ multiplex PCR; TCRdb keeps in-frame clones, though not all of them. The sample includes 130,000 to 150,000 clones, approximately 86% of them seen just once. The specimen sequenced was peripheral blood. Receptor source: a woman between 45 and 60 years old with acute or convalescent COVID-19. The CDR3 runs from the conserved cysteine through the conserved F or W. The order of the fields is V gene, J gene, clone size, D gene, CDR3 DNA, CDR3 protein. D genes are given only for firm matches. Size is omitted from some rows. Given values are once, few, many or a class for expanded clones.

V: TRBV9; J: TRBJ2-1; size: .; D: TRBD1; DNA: TGTGCCAGCAGCGTAGCCTCGGGACAGGGAAACAATGAGCAGTTCTTC; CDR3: CASSVASGQGNNEQFF
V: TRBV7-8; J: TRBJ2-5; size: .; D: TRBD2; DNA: TGTGCCAGCAGCCCTCGACGGGCTAGCGGGAAAGAGACCCAGTACTTC; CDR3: CASSPRRASGKETQYF
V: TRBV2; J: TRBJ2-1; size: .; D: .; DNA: TGTGCCAGCAGCTTGACTGGCTCCTACAATGAGCAGTTCTTC; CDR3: CASSLTGSYNEQFF
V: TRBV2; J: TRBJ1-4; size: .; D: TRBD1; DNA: TGTGCCAGCAGACCGGGACAGATGTCAACTAATGAAAAACTGTTTTTT; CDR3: CASRPGQMSTNEKLFF
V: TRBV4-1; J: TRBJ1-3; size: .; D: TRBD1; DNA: TGCGCCAGCAGCCAGCCGGGACAGGGGAGAAACACCATATATTTT; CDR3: CASSQPGQGRNTIYF
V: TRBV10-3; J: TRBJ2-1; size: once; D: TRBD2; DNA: TGTGCCATCAAAGGAGCGGGAGAGTACAATGAGCAGTTCTTC; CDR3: CAIKGAGEYNEQFF
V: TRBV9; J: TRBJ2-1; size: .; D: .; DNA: TGTGCCAGCAGCGTAGGTATCGGGGATGAGCAGTTCTTC; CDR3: CASSVGIGDEQFF
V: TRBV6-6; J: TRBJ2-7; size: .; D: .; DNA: TGTGCCAGCAGTTACGGCACCTACGAGCAGTACTTC; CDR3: CASSYGTYEQYF
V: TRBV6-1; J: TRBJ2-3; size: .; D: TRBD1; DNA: TGTGCCAGCAGTGAAGCGGTAGGACAGGGGGCGAATACGCAGTATTTT; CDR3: CASSEAVGQGANTQYF
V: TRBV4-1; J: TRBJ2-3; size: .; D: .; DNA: TGCGCCAGCAGCCTTCAAGCGAGACGCACAGATACGCAGTATTTT; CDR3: CASSLQARRTDTQYF
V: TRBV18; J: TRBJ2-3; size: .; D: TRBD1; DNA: TGTGCCAGCTCCGGGACAGCTCATGTGGATACGCAGTATTTT; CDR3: CASSGTAHVDTQYF
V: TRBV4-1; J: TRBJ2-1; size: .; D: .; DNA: TGCGCCAGCAGCCTGGGGAGGGGGGCCTACAATGAGCAGTTCTTC; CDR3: CASSLGRGAYNEQFF
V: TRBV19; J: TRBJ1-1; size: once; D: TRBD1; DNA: TGTGCCAGCGGTGAGGAGACAGGGGTGACTGAAGCTTTCTTT; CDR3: CASGEETGVTEAFF
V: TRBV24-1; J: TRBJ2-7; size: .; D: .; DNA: TGTGCCACCAGTGATTTGAGGGGGGGCTACGAGCAGTACTTC; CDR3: CATSDLRGGYEQYF
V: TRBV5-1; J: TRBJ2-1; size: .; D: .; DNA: TGCGCCAGCAGCTCCACCTATAGCGGATCCAACAATGAGCAGTTCTTC; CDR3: CASSSTYSGSNNEQFF
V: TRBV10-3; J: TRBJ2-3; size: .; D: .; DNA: TGTGCCATTGGGGACACCTCCACAGATACGCAGTATTTT; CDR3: CAIGDTSTDTQYF
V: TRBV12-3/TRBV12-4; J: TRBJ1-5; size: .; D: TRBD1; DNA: TGTGCCAGCAGGCGGGGCCTGACAGGGTTACAGCATTTT; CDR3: CASRRGLTGLQHF
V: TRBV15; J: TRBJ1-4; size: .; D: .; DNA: TGTGCCACCAGCAGAGAGGGAGGGGCTAATGAAAAACTGTTTTTT; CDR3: CATSREGGANEKLFF
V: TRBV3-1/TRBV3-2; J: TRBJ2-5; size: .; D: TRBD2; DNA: TGTGCCAGCAGTCAGGGACTAGCGGGAGTTGAGACCCAGTACTTC; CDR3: CASSQGLAGVETQYF
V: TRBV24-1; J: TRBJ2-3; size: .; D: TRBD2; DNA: TGTGCCACCAGTGATTTGTCGGTAGCGGGGGGCCTGGCAGATACGCAGTATTTT; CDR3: CATSDLSVAGGLADTQYF
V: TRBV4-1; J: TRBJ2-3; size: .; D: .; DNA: TGCGCCAGCAGCCACTCTGAGACAGATACGCAGTATTTT; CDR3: CASSHSETDTQYF
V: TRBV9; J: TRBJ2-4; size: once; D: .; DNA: TGTGCCAGCAGCGCCTCGCGAGGGTGGGACATTCAGTACTTC; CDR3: CASSASRGWDIQYF
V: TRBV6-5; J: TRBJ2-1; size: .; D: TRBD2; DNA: TGTGCCAGCAGTTACTTAACTAGCGGGGACTTGTTTGAGCAGTTCTTC; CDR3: CASSYLTSGDLFEQFF
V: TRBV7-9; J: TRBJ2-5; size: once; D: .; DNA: TGTGCCAGCAGCTTAGGGACAGAGGGAGAGACCCAGTACTTC; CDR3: CASSLGTEGETQYF
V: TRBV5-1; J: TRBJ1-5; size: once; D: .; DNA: TGCGCCAGCAGCCGGTCGGGGGGCAATCAGCCCCAGCATTTT; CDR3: CASSRSGGNQPQHF
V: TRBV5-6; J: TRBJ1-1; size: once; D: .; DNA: TGTGCCAGCAGCTTCAGGGCCCTGAAGGTAGCTTTCTTT; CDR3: CASSFRALKVAFF
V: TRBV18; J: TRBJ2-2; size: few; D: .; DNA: TGTGCCAGCTCACCTGACACCTACACCGGGGAGCTGTTTTTT; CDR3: CASSPDTYTGELFF
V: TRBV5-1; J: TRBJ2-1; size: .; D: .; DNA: TGCGCCAGCAGCTTGATGGGGGGAGCAGACTACAATGAGCAGTTCTTC; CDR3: CASSLMGGADYNEQFF
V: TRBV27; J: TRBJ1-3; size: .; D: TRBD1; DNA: TGTGCCAGCAGTTTAGTCAGGGGGGACACCATATATTTT; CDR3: CASSLVRGDTIYF
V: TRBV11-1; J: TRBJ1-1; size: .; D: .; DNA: TGTGCCAGCAGCTTAGCGAGGGCGGTTCAAGCTTTCTTT; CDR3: CASSLARAVQAFF
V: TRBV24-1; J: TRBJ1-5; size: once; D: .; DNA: TGTGCCACCAGTGTCAGGGATCAGCCCCAGCATTTT; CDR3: CATSVRDQPQHF